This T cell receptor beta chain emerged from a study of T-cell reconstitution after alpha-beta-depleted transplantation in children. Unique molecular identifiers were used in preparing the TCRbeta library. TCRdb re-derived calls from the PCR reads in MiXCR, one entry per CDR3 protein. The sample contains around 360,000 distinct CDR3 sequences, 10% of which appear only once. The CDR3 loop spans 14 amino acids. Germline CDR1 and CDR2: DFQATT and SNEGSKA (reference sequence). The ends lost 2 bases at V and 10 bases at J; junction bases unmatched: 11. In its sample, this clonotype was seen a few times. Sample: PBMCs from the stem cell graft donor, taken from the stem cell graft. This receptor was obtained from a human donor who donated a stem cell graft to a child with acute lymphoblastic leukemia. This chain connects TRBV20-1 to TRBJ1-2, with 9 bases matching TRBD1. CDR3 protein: CSARSAGQGGDYTF. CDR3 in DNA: TGCAGTGCTAGATCCGCGGGACAGGGAGGGGACTACACCTTC.